The following is a TCR beta chain sequence with its context. Its antigen is undetermined. CDR3 length equals 14 residues. V was cut by 2 bases and J by 4 bases, with 11 bases left in between. Germline V gives CDR1 LGHNA, CDR2 YNFKEQ. Sequenced by immunoSEQ multiplex PCR; TCRdb stores in-frame clones only, minus some. The repertoire consists of around 42,000 clones, with more than 70% occurring once and the leading ten covering 20% to 30%. This sample was included in a study of OX40 agonist ivuxolimab in advanced cancers. General observations from the study: Compared with CD4+, CD8+ T cells on average had more expanded clones.

This chain uses TRBV4-2 with TRBJ1-1; D may be TRBD1 (6 bases). The material sequenced was CD4+ or CD8+ T cells sorted from blood, taken in a trial of the OX40 agonist ivuxolimab. The source of this sequence is an adult with an advanced solid tumor such as melanoma, head and neck, liver or kidney cancer. The CDR3 DNA reads TGTGCCAGCAGCCAACTTACAGGGTCCACTGAAGCTTTCTTT. Residues: CASSQLTGSTEAFF.